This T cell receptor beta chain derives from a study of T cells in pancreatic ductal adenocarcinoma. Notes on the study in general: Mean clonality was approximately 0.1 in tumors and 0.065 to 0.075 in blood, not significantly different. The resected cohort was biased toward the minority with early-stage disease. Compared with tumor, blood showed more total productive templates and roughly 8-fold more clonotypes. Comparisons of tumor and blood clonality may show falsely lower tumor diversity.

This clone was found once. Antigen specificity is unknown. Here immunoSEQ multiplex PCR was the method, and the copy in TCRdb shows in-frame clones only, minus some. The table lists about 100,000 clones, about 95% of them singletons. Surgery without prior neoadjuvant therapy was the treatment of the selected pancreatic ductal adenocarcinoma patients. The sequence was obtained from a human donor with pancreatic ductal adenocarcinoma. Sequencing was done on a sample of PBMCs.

This chain's CDR3 is CSAAHGTSQETQYF. Here the CDR3 DNA reads TGCAGCGCCGCCCACGGGACATCGCAAGAGACCCAGTACTTC. The chain joins TRBV29-1 to TRBJ2-5; perhaps TRBD1 as D (6 bases). CDR3 length: 14 amino acids. Germline V lookup: CDR1 SQVTM, CDR2 ANQGSEA. The V and J ends lost 7 bases and 2 bases respectively, with 17 bases between them.